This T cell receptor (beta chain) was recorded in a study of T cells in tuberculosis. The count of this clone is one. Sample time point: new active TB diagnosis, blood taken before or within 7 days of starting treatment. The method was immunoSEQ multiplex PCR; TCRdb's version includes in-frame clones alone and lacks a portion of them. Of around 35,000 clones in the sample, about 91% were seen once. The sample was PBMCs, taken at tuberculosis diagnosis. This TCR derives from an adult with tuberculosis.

CDR3 in amino acids: CASSQDLGGVYEQYF. The CDR3 region has the DNA TGCGCCAGCAGCCAAGATTTAGGAGGGGTATACGAGCAGTACTTC. The rearrangement links TRBV4-3 to TRBJ2-7; a weak D match, TRBD2 (6 bases). In germline, CDR1 is LGHNA, CDR2 YSLEER. V was cut by 0 bases and J by 4 bases, with 13 bases left in between. CDR3 length equals 15 residues.